What follows are 3 T cell receptor beta chains derived from one specimen sequenced in a study of shared clonotypes between healthy human individuals. The naive CD8 subset, CD45RO-negative cells positively selected for CCR7, excluded terminally differentiated effector memory CD45RA+ cells. Repertoires were generated with immunoSEQ multiplex PCR, while TCRdb's copy carries only in-frame clones and drops some. Here the sample spans a few million clones, roughly 93% being singletons. Specimen: naive CD8+ T cells from PBMCs. All receptors derive from a man younger than 35 in good health. Some clones in this sample may be carry-over from other donors' samples.

This clone was counted a single time. The gene calls are TRBV7-9 and TRBJ2-7; 9 bases are a match to TRBD2. Germline loops: CDR1 SEHNR, CDR2 FQNEAQ (reference sequence). The V gene end was trimmed by 2 bases and the J gene end by 6 bases; junction bases not matched to a gene: 8. The CDR3 covers 15 residues. The DNA of the CDR3 is TGTGCCAGCAGCTTACCAGCTAGCGGGAATAGCGAGCAGTACTTC. Its translation: CASSLPASGNSEQYF.

The chain employs TRBV10-3 and TRBJ2-1; D perhaps matches TRBD2 (6 bases). V shed 4 bases and J shed 4 bases, with 14 bases lying between them. Germline CDR1 reads ENHRY; CDR2 reads SYGVKD. The CDR3 extends over 15 amino acids. The CDR3 DNA reads as TGTGCCATCAGTGGGCGGGATAACTCATACAATGAGCAGTTCTTC. Its translation: CAISGRDNSYNEQFF.

This sequence joins TRBV5-8 and TRBJ2-1, with 10 bases that match TRBD2. Germline V gene lookup returns CDR1 SGHTS and CDR2 YDEGEE. Unmatched junction bases numbered 9, after V lost 0 bases and J lost 6 bases. The CDR3 has 17 residues. This CDR3 is CASSLEGLAAPRNEQFF. The CDR3 nucleotides read TGTGCCAGCAGCTTGGAAGGACTAGCGGCACCCCGCAATGAGCAGTTCTTC.